The clone carrying this TCR beta chain has just a few counts. Its specificity is not known. The data were obtained in a study of beta chain features in type 1 diabetes. Points from the study as a whole: Among all four CD4+ subsets, Type 1 diabetes patients had TCRB CDR3s that were moderately but significantly shorter.

Reverse transcription of all isolated RNA meant that expressed TCRB transcripts were sequenced. Sequencing used immunoSEQ multiplex PCR; TCRdb keeps in-frame clones, though not all of them. The repertoire consists of about 700,000 clones, with 13% occurring once and the leading ten covering 0.022%. From germline, CDR1 is SEHNR and CDR2 FQNEAQ (reference sequence). Between the trimmed V and J ends, which lost 4 bases and 3 bases, there was a span of 15 bases. This CDR3 has 16 amino acids. The V and J genes are TRBV7-9 and TRBJ2-2; D tentatively fits TRBD1 or TRBD2 (5 bases each). Sequencing was performed on naive CD4+ T cells from blood. The sequence was collected from a man between 18 and 35 years old with type 1 diabetes. The CDR3 sequence: CASSSRATGHTGELFF. For the CDR3, the DNA is TGTGCCAGCAGCTCCCGCGCAACGGGGCACACCGGGGAGCTGTTTTTT. Full variable domain (outside the CDR3, taken from reference TRBV7-9 and TRBJ2-2): DTGVSQNPRHKITKRGQNVTFRCDPISEHNRLYWYRQTLGQGPEFLTYFQNEAQLEKSRLLSDRFSAERPKGSFSTLEIQRTEQGDSAMYLCASSSRATGHTGELFFGEGSRLTVL.